This note documents a single T cell receptor (beta chain) sequence. Its target is not known. This record comes from a study of cytomegalovirus exposure and HLA in healthy donors. CDR3 length: 14 residues. Germline V gene data show CDR1 as SGHRS and CDR2 as YFSETQ. Trimming took off 2 bases at V and 6 bases at J, with 15 bases between the two ends. Notes on the study in general: Some public TCRs appeared in many individuals, while most sequences were rare. In all likelihood, a cluster of highly shared sequence variants was a sequencing artifact. A later analysis revealed that TCR association rates differed between HLA loci, peaking at DRB1 and bottoming out at HLA-C. Further analysis was carried out later, and it showed several of the most significant clusters appearing linked to common viral pathogens.

It was with 60 Vbeta and 13 Jbeta primers that the PCR ran. Sequencing used immunoSEQ multiplex PCR; TCRdb keeps in-frame clones, though not all of them. The sample has 100,000 to 150,000 clones, roughly 80% seen once. This TCR came from a man between 40 and 49 years old in good health and CMV-seronegative. The sequenced sample consisted of PBMCs. V usage is TRBV5-1 and J usage is TRBJ2-7; tentatively, D is TRBD1 (6 bases). DNA of the CDR3: TGCGCCAGCAGCTTCCGGCAACAGGGTAGCGAGCAGTACTTC. Translated, it gives CASSFRQQGSEQYF.